These T cell receptor beta chains were read from a single sample in a study of PD-1 blockade in classical Hodgkin lymphoma. This table comes from immunoSEQ multiplex PCR, and its TCRdb copy is limited to in-frame clones, with some not included. Found here are 15,000 or so clones, about nine tenths of them singletons; the top ten hold less than 1%. The material sequenced was CD4+ T cells from blood, taken before the fourth cycle of nivolumab. All receptors come from a human donor with classical Hodgkin lymphoma. Both conserved end residues are part of each CDR3. The D gene is left open where the match is weak. The size field is filled for only some rows; it gives once, few, many or a size class.

>TRBD2|-|14|TRBV5-1|TRBJ2-5
CASSRGSGRETQYF
TGCGCCAGCAGCCGGGGGAGCGGGAGAGAGACCCAGTACTTC
>-|-|14|TRBV7-2|TRBJ2-1
CASSLVWLQGEQFF
TGTGCCAGCAGCTTAGTGTGGCTCCAAGGAGAGCAGTTCTTC
>TRBD2|few|21|TRBV19|TRBJ2-2
CASISPSGVAGGVGNTGELFF
TGTGCCAGTATTTCACCCTCCGGAGTAGCGGGGGGTGTAGGTAACACCGGGGAGCTGTTTTTT
>TRBD1|-|15|TRBV2|TRBJ2-3
CASSEATGYGDTQYF
TGTGCCAGCAGTGAAGCGACAGGGTATGGGGATACGCAGTATTTT
>TRBD1|-|15|TRBV10-3|TRBJ2-7
CAISESGQGPYEQYF
TGTGCCATCAGTGAGTCAGGACAGGGGCCCTACGAGCAGTACTTC
>TRBD1|-|16|TRBV4-1|TRBJ2-1
CASSQEGRGRGNEQFF
TGCGCCAGCAGCCAAGAGGGTAGGGGGCGAGGGAATGAGCAGTTCTTC
>-|-|12|TRBV7-3|TRBJ2-1
CASSSGGQVQFF
TGTGCCAGCTCCTCCGGGGGGCAAGTGCAGTTCTTC
>-|-|14|TRBV19|TRBJ2-5
CASSTQGNQETQYF
TGTGCCAGTAGTACACAGGGTAACCAAGAGACCCAGTACTTC
>TRBD2|-|15|TRBV10-1|TRBJ2-7
CASSPIAGGPHEQYF
TGCGCCAGCAGCCCCATAGCGGGAGGGCCCCACGAGCAGTACTTC
>-|once|13|TRBV6-4|TRBJ1-1
CASSFGGNTEAFF
TGTGCCAGCAGCTTTGGGGGGAACACTGAAGCTTTCTTT
>-|once|12|TRBV2|TRBJ2-7
CASSAWVYEQYF
TGTGCCAGCAGTGCATGGGTCTACGAGCAGTACTTC
>-|-|15|TRBV4-1|TRBJ2-2
CASSQVSGAAGELFF
TGCGCCAGCAGCCAGGTCAGCGGCGCAGCCGGGGAGCTGTTTTTT
>-|-|12|TRBV12-5|TRBJ1-5
CAKTGANQPQHF
TGTGCTAAGACGGGGGCGAATCAGCCCCAGCATTTT
>-|-|16|TRBV2|TRBJ2-1
CASSGGWGLNWDEQFF
TGTGCCAGCAGTGGGGGATGGGGCCTAAACTGGGATGAGCAGTTCTTC
>-|few|13|TRBV2|TRBJ1-5
CASVAGKGQPQHF
TGTGCCAGCGTCGCGGGTAAAGGTCAGCCCCAGCATTTT
>-|-|13|TRBV18|TRBJ1-1
CASSPPARSEAFF
TGTGCCAGCTCACCCCCCGCCCGGAGTGAAGCTTTCTTT
>-|-|18|TRBV7-8|TRBJ2-6
CASSYLYPGGPGANVLTF
TGTGCCAGCAGCTACCTTTATCCCGGGGGGCCTGGGGCCAACGTCCTGACTTTC
>TRBD1|-|15|TRBV7-2|TRBJ1-4
CASSLPASQGGKLFF
TGTGCCAGCAGCTTACCGGCCTCCCAGGGGGGGAAACTGTTTTTT
>TRBD1|-|14|TRBV27|TRBJ2-5
CASRSPRGQETQYF
TGTGCCAGCAGATCACCCAGGGGGCAAGAGACCCAGTACTTC
>-|-|12|TRBV4-1|TRBJ2-7
CASSPDLDEQYF
TGCGCCAGCAGCCCAGATTTGGACGAGCAGTACTTC
>TRBD2|-|15|TRBV5-1|TRBJ2-3
CASSTGLAGADTQYF
TGCGCCAGCAGCACAGGACTAGCGGGAGCAGATACGCAGTATTTT
>-|-|14|TRBV7-8|TRBJ1-1
CASSLALGGTEAFF
TGTGCCAGCAGCTTAGCGTTGGGCGGCACTGAAGCTTTCTTT
>TRBD1|-|13|TRBV5-6|TRBJ1-2
CASSRDRPYGYTF
TGTGCCAGCAGTCGGGACAGACCCTATGGCTACACCTTC
>-|-|18|TRBV7-6|TRBJ2-3
CASSARPALQVGTDTQYF
TGTGCCAGCAGCGCCCGGCCCGCGCTACAGGTCGGCACAGATACGCAGTATTTT
>TRBD2|few|16|TRBV27|TRBJ2-2
CASSTWDYLNTGELFF
TGTGCCAGCAGTACCTGGGACTACCTGAACACCGGGGAGCTGTTTTTT